The clone carrying this T cell receptor (beta chain) came up once. V dropped 2 bases and J dropped 4; count of bases not matched to a gene: 4. Per germline, CDR1 SGDLS and CDR2 YYNGEE. The CDR3 covers 15 residues. The data are from a study of blood T cell repertoires in COVID-19. Study-wide context: Acute and convalescent COVID-19 specimens originated in the United States, Italy and Spain. T cells, B-cell-depleted T cells, or PBMCs provided the cDNA or gDNA that served as material.

In the original processing: Reference gene primers were amplified, and this amplification served to estimate nucleated cell counts. Assay: immunoSEQ multiplex PCR; the TCRdb copy retains only in-frame clones and omits some. The D gene and trimming were derived from the DNA, and the V and J assignments and clone size from that table. The sample holds about 190,000 clones, roughly 82% seen once. Followed longitudinally, the Seattle patients had been enrolled during active infection. The J gene is TRBJ1-4, the V gene TRBV9, with 8 nucleotides matching TRBD1. The sequence was obtained from a woman in her sixties with COVID-19, enrolled during active disease. The source material was peripheral blood. The chain's CDR3 is CASSVGQGYNEKLFF. CDR3 coding DNA: TGTGCCAGCAGCGTTGGACAGGGATATAATGAAAAACTGTTTTTT. The whole variable domain, filled in from reference TRBV9 and TRBJ1-4, reads DSGVTQTPKHLITATGQRVTLRCSPRSGDLSVYWYQQSLDQGLQFLIQYYNGEERAKGNILERFSAQQFPDLHSELNLSSLELGDSALYFCASSVGQGYNEKLFFGSGTQLSVL.